This TCR beta chain came from a study of radiotherapy plus CTLA-4 blockade in lung cancer. Background on the study: Of the patients, around 17% showed objective responses and about 30% attained disease control. Study-level points and caveats: Blood saw expansion of tumor-derived TCR clones after radiotherapy plus ipilimumab. Together with interferon-beta, which increased in serum after radiation, early dynamic changes in blood T cell clones were reportedly the best predictors of response.

In its sample, this clone was seen once. What it binds is unknown. Assay used: immunoSEQ multiplex PCR; TCRdb lists only in-frame clones, some missing. The sample yields about 84,000 clones, 72% seen once. V lost 0 bases, J lost 3 bases, and 4 bases stayed unmatched. Germline assignment: CDR1 SGHDT and CDR2 YYEEEE. CDR3 length equals 15 residues. Lung cancer patients with chemo-refractory metastatic non-small-cell disease were given focal radiation plus CTLA-4 blockade with ipilimumab. The clonotype was recovered from a human donor with non-small cell lung cancer that progressed on radiotherapy plus ipilimumab. The source material was peripheral blood, sampled from a patient treated with radiotherapy plus ipilimumab. V is TRBV5-6 and J is TRBJ2-7; 9 bases match TRBD1. CDR3 loop: CASSLAGTGFYEQYF. The CDR3 DNA reads as TGTGCCAGCAGCTTGGCCGGGACAGGGTTCTACGAGCAGTACTTC.